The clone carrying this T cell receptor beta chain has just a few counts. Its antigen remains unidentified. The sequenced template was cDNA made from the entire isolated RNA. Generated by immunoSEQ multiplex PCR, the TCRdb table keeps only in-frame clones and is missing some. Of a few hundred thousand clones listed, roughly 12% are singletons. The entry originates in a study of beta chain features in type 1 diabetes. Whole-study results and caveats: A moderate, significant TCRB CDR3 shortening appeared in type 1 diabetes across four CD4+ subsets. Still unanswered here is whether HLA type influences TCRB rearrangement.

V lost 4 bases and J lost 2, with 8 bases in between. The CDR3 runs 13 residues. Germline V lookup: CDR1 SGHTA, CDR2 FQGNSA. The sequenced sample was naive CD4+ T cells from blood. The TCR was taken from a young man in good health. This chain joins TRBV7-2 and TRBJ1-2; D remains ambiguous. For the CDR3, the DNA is TGTGCCAGCAGCTGGAGGATCAACTATGGCTACACCTTC. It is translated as CASSWRINYGYTF.